The 16 T cell receptor beta chains below all came from one sample that was sequenced in a study of Graves' ophthalmopathy and Graves' hyperthyroidism. Investigators amplified TCR beta CDR3 regions from RNA transcripts. Second-round multiplex PCR followed a first-round RT-PCR using HTBI primers. TCRdb independently ran MiXCR on the multiplex PCR reads; one entry per CDR3 protein. The repertoire holds about 1.2 million distinct CDR3 sequences, with about 40% as singletons. Specimen: peripheral blood or thyroid tissue (not recorded which). The receptors stem from an adult man with Graves' hyperthyroidism.

This clonotype turned up a few times. The genes are TRBV27 and TRBJ1-1; 7 nucleotides agree with TRBD1. CDR3 length: 14 residues. Germline V gene sequence: CDR1 MNHEY, CDR2 SMNVEV (reference sequence). The trim removed 8 bases at V and 3 bases at J, leaving 9 bases unmatched. The DNA for the CDR3 is TGTGCCAGCCAAAGACAGGGATCGCACACTGAAGCTTTCTTT. Translated, it gives CASQRQGSHTEAFF.

Notes on this clonotype: The DNA is omitted, as the CDR3 cannot be located on it reliably, and the CDR3 follows TCRdb's listing. J is TRBJ1-5 and V is TRBV7-9; TRBD1, the table's D call, was not compared with the DNA. The CDR3 adds up to 19 amino acids, both ends counted. In germline, CDR1 is SEHNR, CDR2 FQNEAQ (reference sequence). CDR3 region: CASSIYLCSVRQGNQPQHF.

This clonotype was found many times. The chain has TRBV7-9 and TRBJ2-5; TRBD1 matches 8 bases. CDR1 is SEHNR and CDR2 is FQNEAQ in the germline V gene (reference sequence). The CDR3 covers 15 residues. Trimming cost V 5 bases and J 1 base; bases outside gene matches: 6. CDR3 coding DNA: TGTGCCAGCAGCGCGGACAGGGCACCCCAAGAGACCCAGTACTTC. Translated: CASSADRAPQETQYF. Full variable domain (remainder filled in from reference TRBV7-9 and TRBJ2-5): DTGVSQNPRHKITKRGQNVTFRCDPISEHNRLYWYRQTLGQGPEFLTYFQNEAQLEKSRLLSDRFSAERPKGSFSTLEIQRTEQGDSAMYLCASSADRAPQETQYFGPGTRLLVL.

This clonotype was recorded many times. The chain recombines TRBV14 with TRBJ2-7; 10 nucleotides agree with TRBD1. Per germline, CDR1 SGHDN and CDR2 FVKESK. The length of the CDR3 is 15 residues. The ends lost 3 bases at V and 3 bases at J; junction bases unmatched: 5. CDR3 loop: CASSQAGTGVYEQYF. The DNA of the CDR3 is TGTGCCAGCAGCCAGGCCGGGACAGGGGTCTACGAGCAGTACTTC. The full variable domain, completed using reference TRBV14 and TRBJ2-7, is EAGVTQFPSHSVIEKGQTVTLRCDPISGHDNLYWYRRVMGKEIKFLLHFVKESKQDESGMPNNRFLAERTGGTYSTLKVQPAELEDSGVYFCASSQAGTGVYEQYFGPGTRLTVT.

The J gene is TRBJ2-1, the V gene TRBV7-9, with 9 nucleotides matching TRBD2. Looked up from germline, CDR1 is SEHNR and CDR2 is FQNEAQ (reference sequence). This CDR3 has 17 amino acids. V was pared by 5 bases and J by 4 bases, with 12 bases of the junction left unmatched. CDR3 in DNA: TGTGCCAGCAGCCCATTCACCCTAGCGGGATCATACAATGAGCAGTTCTTC. This gives the protein CASSPFTLAGSYNEQFF.

This clonotype was counted many times. The V call is TRBV7-8, the J call TRBJ1-2, with D perhaps matching TRBD1 (5 bases). Trimming pared 1 base from V and 8 bases from J, leaving 20 bases between. In germline, CDR1 is SGHVS, CDR2 FQNEAQ. The CDR3 loop spans 16 amino acids. DNA for the CDR3: TGTGCCAGCAGCTTAGACGGTGGGGGGACCCCCTACGGCTACACCTTC. This sequence encodes CASSLDGGGTPYGYTF.

This clonotype was detected a few times. This chain joins TRBV12-3 or TRBV12-4 and TRBJ1-5; 7 bases match TRBD1. The length of the CDR3 is 15 residues. Losses at the gene ends were 4 bases for V and 3 bases for J; bases not matched to a gene: 6. CDR3 nucleotide sequence: TGTGCCAGCAGTTCCCAGGGACAGCTCAATCAGCCCCAGCATTTT. This sequence encodes CASSSQGQLNQPQHF.

This clonotype was recorded at least ten times. V is TRBV2 and J is TRBJ1-5; TRBD1 agrees at 9 bases. Trimming took 3 bases from V and 7 from J; bases not matched to a gene: 4. The germline gives CDR1 SNHLY, CDR2 FYNNEI. This CDR3 has 14 residues. The CDR3 nucleotides are TGTGCCAGCAGTGAGCGGACAGGGGCCCAGCCCCAGCATTTT. Encoded protein: CASSERTGAQPQHF.

The V call is TRBV7-8, the J call TRBJ1-5; D is ambiguous. In germline, CDR1 is SGHVS, CDR2 FQNEAQ. The CDR3 sequence is 16 residues long. Deletions cut 2 bases from V and 11 bases from J, with 22 bases between. The CDR3 sequence is CASSLNSGRDQETQHF. CDR3 sequence (DNA): TGTGCCAGCAGCTTAAATAGCGGGAGAGATCAAGAGACCCAGCATTTT. The whole variable domain, remainder taken from reference TRBV7-8 and TRBJ1-5, is GAGVSQSPRYKVAKRGQDVALRCDPISGHVSLFWYQQALGQGPEFLTYFQNEAQLDKSGLPSDRFFAERPEGSVSTLKIQRTQQEDSAVYLCASSLNSGRDQETQHFGDGTRLSIL.

In the case of this clonotype: The junction shows a germline mismatch at one end, possibly a read error. This chain uses TRBV10-3 with TRBJ1-1; D not resolved. The CDR3 is made up of 14 amino acids. CDR1 is ENHRY and CDR2 is SYGVKD in the germline V gene. The DNA of the CDR3 is TGTGCCAGCAGTGAGGAGCCAGAAACCACTGAAGCTTTCTTT. It is translated as CASSEEPETTEAFF.

This clonotype appeared a few times. The chain has TRBV5-4 and TRBJ1-1; D remains unclear. Germline CDR1 is SGHNT and CDR2 is YYREEE (reference sequence). The CDR3 has 15 amino acids. Trimming pared 1 base from V and 2 bases from J, leaving 12 bases between. As DNA, the CDR3 is TGTGCCAGCAGCTTGAGTGCGCAAACCAACACTGAAGCTTTCTTT. Its translation: CASSLSAQTNTEAFF.

The V call is TRBV12-3 or TRBV12-4, the J call TRBJ1-4, with a possible D match to TRBD1 (5 bases). The length of the CDR3 is 16 residues. The germline V and J ends were trimmed by 5 bases and 8 bases, with 21 bases remaining between them. DNA for the CDR3: TGTGCCAGCAGTCATTTGGGCGAGGGGAGAGCAGAAAAACTGTTTTTT. Its translation: CASSHLGEGRAEKLFF.

The gene calls are TRBV5-1 and TRBJ2-6; unclear D gene. The V gene lost 6 bases and the J gene lost 0 bases, with 13 bases spanning the gap. Looked up from germline, CDR1 is SGHRS and CDR2 is YFSETQ. The CDR3 is 16 residues long. CDR3 amino acids: CASNEQPDSGANVLTF. CDR3 in DNA: TGCGCCAGCAACGAACAGCCCGACTCTGGGGCCAACGTCCTGACTTTC. Looking up the rest from reference TRBV5-1 and TRBJ2-6 gives the full variable domain: KAGVTQTPRYLIKTRGQQVTLSCSPISGHRSVSWYQQTPGQGLQFLFEYFSETQRNKGNFPGRFSGRQFSNSRSEMNVSTLELGDSALYLCASNEQPDSGANVLTFGAGSRLTVL.

A few counts support this clonotype. This sequence joins TRBV20-1 and TRBJ1-6; D may be TRBD1 (6 bases). Germline CDR1 reads DFQATT; CDR2 reads SNEGSKA (reference sequence). Trimming stripped 1 base from V and 1 base from J, with 14 bases between. This CDR3 is 17 amino acids long. Here the CDR3 reads CSARAAGASSYNSPLHF. The CDR3 bases are TGCAGTGCTAGAGCAGCGGGGGCGAGTTCCTATAATTCACCCCTCCACTTT.

In its sample, this clonotype was seen many times. The chain couples TRBV10-3 to TRBJ2-2; 10 nucleotides align to TRBD1. CDR1 and CDR2 from the germline V gene are ENHRY and SYGVKD. V lost 6 bases, J lost 6 bases, and 7 bases stayed unmatched. This CDR3 region has 15 residues. The CDR3 reads CAISGRDRGAGELFF. In nucleotides, the CDR3 is TGTGCCATCAGCGGCCGGGACAGGGGCGCCGGGGAGCTGTTTTTT.

The chain carries TRBV4-2 and TRBJ1-5; 7 bases line up with TRBD1. Per germline, CDR1 LGHNA and CDR2 YNFKEQ. The CDR3 has 15 amino acids. The ends lost 2 bases at V and 4 bases at J; junction bases unmatched: 5. Here the CDR3 DNA reads TGTGCCAGCAGCCAAACTATGGGACAGAATCAGCCCCAGCATTTT. This translates into CASSQTMGQNQPQHF.